This entry describes one TCR beta chain. Its antigen is unknown. This specimen comes from a study of response to subunit inactivated influenza vaccine. General study findings and limits: Authors proposed each seasonal influenza vaccination draws in few new T cells.

TCRdb re-analysed the RT-PCR reads in MiXCR, keeping a single row per CDR3 protein. The table lists hundreds of thousands of distinct CDR3 sequences, about an eighth of them singletons, with 10% in the top ten. This TCR was sampled from a man between 45 and 60 years old who received an inactivated influenza vaccine. The source was PBMCs from blood, collected on the day of vaccination.

The CDR3 DNA reads TGCAGTGCAAGCTCGGGATCCCCCGAGGAGACTGAAGCTTTCTTT. Translation: CSASSGSPEETEAFF. V and J are TRBV20-1 and TRBJ1-1; D is unresolved. The CDR3 spans 15 residues. The germline V gene encodes CDR1 DFQATT and CDR2 SNEGSKA (reference sequence). Trimming took off 6 bases at V and 5 bases at J, with 22 bases between the two ends.